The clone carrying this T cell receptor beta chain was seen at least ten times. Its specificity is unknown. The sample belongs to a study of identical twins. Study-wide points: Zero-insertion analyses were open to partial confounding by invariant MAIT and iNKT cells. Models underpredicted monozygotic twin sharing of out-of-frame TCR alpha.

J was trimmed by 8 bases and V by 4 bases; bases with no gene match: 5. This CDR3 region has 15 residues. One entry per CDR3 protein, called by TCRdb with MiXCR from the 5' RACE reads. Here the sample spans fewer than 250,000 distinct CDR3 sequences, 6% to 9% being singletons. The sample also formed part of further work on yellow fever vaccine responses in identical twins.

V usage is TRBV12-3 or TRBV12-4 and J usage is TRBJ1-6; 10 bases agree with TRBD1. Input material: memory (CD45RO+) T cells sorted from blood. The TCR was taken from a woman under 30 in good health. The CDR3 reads CASSSRDRGDSPLHF. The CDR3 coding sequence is TGTGCCAGCAGTTCTCGGGACAGGGGTGATTCACCCCTCCACTTT.